This record covers a single T cell receptor (beta chain). What it recognizes is unknown. Each case's diagnosis was confirmed by two pathologists on H&E. Nucleic acids came from premalignant or tumor cells enriched by macro-dissection. Clones were read by immunoSEQ multiplex PCR, and TCRdb kept only the in-frame ones, dropping some. Of some 9,800 clones in the sample, about 88% are singletons; the top ten hold less than 3.5%. The germline gives CDR1 SGHRS, CDR2 YFSETQ. The CDR3 is made up of 13 amino acids. Trimming cost V 0 bases and J 1 base, with 4 bases left between them. This specimen belongs to a study of immune evolution from preneoplasia to lung adenocarcinoma. Across the study: HLA loss of heterozygosity: about 7% AIS, more than 14% MIA, about 35% ADC, none AAH.

Study-level findings and limits: Later-stage lesions seemingly showed higher T cell density and diversity than normal lung.

Sequenced sample: FFPE invasive lung adenocarcinoma tissue. The clonotype comes from a person between 65 and 79 years old with invasive lung adenocarcinoma. Some clones in this sample may be carry-over from other donors' samples. The chain is built from TRBV5-1 and TRBJ1-2; D ambiguous. CDR3 sequence (DNA): TGCGCCAGCAGCTTGGCAAATAACTATGGCTACACCTTC. Protein: CASSLANNYGYTF.